Following are 31 T cell receptor beta chains from one sample sequenced in a study of cytomegalovirus exposure and HLA in healthy donors. Researchers ran the PCR with 60 Vbeta and 13 Jbeta primers. Method: immunoSEQ multiplex PCR; TCRdb's copy keeps in-frame clones and lacks some. The sample consists of around 100,000 clones, roughly 80% of them appearing once. Sequencing was carried out using PBMCs. The receptors were gathered from a man aged 45 to 65 in good health and CMV-seropositive.

The gene calls are TRBV4-1 and TRBJ1-2; 8 bases agree with TRBD1. V shed 1 base and J 5 bases; nucleotides not matched to a gene: 9. Germline V CDR1 and CDR2: MGHRA, YSYEKL. This CDR3 spans 16 amino acids. CDR3 residues: CASSQGRGQGPYGYTF. The CDR3 DNA is TGCGCCAGCAGCCAAGGGCGAGGACAGGGCCCTTATGGCTACACCTTC.

This clone was detected a few times. V usage is TRBV15 and J usage is TRBJ2-7, with 7 bases lining up with TRBD2. Germline V CDR1 and CDR2: LNHNV, YYDKDF (reference sequence). This CDR3 region has 17 residues. V trimming: 0 bases; J trimming: 2 bases; junction bases outside the gene matches: 10. CDR3 sequence: CATSRDSGGTVPYEQYF. Written as DNA, the CDR3 is TGTGCCACCAGCAGAGATTCGGGGGGAACTGTACCCTACGAGCAGTACTTC.

The genes are TRBV2 and TRBJ2-7; TRBD1 matches 9 bases. Trimming at V came to 6 bases and at J to 4 bases, leaving 4 bases not matched to a gene. The CDR3 loop spans 13 amino acids. The V gene's germline CDR1 is SNHLY and CDR2 FYNNEI. This chain's CDR3 is CASRGDRDYEQYF. The CDR3 DNA sequence: TGTGCCAGCAGGGGGGACAGGGATTACGAGCAGTACTTC.

This clone appeared a single time. The chain employs TRBV5-4 and TRBJ2-5; D possibly corresponds to TRBD2 (5 bases). Trimming removed 2 bases at V and 2 bases at J, with 7 bases between. The CDR3 length is 13 residues. Germline V gene lookup returns CDR1 SGHNT and CDR2 YYREEE (reference sequence). CDR3 coding DNA: TGTGCCAGCAGCTTACGACTACAAGAGACCCAGTACTTC. Encoded protein: CASSLRLQETQYF.

This clone turned up a few times. The CDR3 coding sequence is TGTGCCAGCAGCGTAGCGGGACTAGCGGGAGGGTCCTACAATGAGCAGTTCTTC. It is translated as CASSVAGLAGGSYNEQFF. This sequence joins TRBV9 and TRBJ2-1; 16 nucleotides agree with TRBD2. CDR1 is SGDLS, CDR2 YYNGEE, per germline. V gave up 0 bases and J gave up 1 base; unmatched junction bases: 1. This CDR3 comprises 18 residues.

CDR3 DNA: TGTGCCAGCACTCCAGGGGACCCTAGCACAGATACGCAGTATTTT. Amino acid sequence: CASTPGDPSTDTQYF. The chain has TRBV6-1 and TRBJ2-3; a weak D match, TRBD1 (6 bases). The CDR3 is 15 amino acids. CDR1 and CDR2 (germline): MNHNS, SASEGT. Trimming cost V 7 bases and J 0 bases, with 14 bases left between them.

The chain has TRBV2 and TRBJ2-3; D gene unclear. Trimming removed 7 bases from V and 6 bases from J, with 14 bases in between. The germline gives CDR1 SNHLY, CDR2 FYNNEI. The CDR3 has 13 amino acids. CDR3 sequence (DNA): TGTGCCAGCACGAGACTTGCTCGGGATACGCAGTATTTT. Translating gives CASTRLARDTQYF. The variable domain in full, with the rest retrieved from reference TRBV2 and TRBJ2-3, is EPEVTQTPSHQVTQMGQEVILRCVPISNHLYFYWYRQILGQKVEFLVSFYNNEISEKSEIFDDQFSVERPDGSNFTLKIRSTKLEDSAMYFCASTRLARDTQYFGPGTRLTVL.

The rearrangement joins TRBV5-1 to TRBJ2-1, with D unclear. Germline CDR1 is SGHRS and CDR2 is YFSETQ. The CDR3 covers 13 residues. Trimming cost V 0 bases and J 7 bases, with 8 bases left between them. The CDR3 coding sequence is TGCGCCAGCAGCTTGGGAGATGAAAATGAGCAGTTCTTC. Translated: CASSLGDENEQFF.

The chain links TRBV19 to TRBJ2-1; perhaps TRBD2 as D (6 bases). V was pared by 7 bases and J by 3 bases, with 16 bases between. This CDR3 spans 15 amino acids. Germline values: CDR1 LNHDA, CDR2 SQIVND (reference sequence). CDR3 nucleotide sequence: TGTGCCAGTACGGTTGGGCGGGGAAACTACAATGAGCAGTTCTTC. This sequence encodes CASTVGRGNYNEQFF.

The V call is TRBV7-9, the J call TRBJ2-7, with 9 nucleotides matching TRBD1. The CDR3 has 15 residues. V trimming: 1 base; J trimming: 7 bases; junction bases outside the gene matches: 8. Germline V lookup: CDR1 SEHNR, CDR2 FQNEAQ (reference sequence). As DNA, the CDR3 is TGTGCCAGCAGCTTAGGAGGGACAGGGTTGGGTGAGCAGTACTTC. This encodes CASSLGGTGLGEQYF.

The chain is built from TRBV6-5 and TRBJ1-1; D not resolved. V gave up 0 bases and J gave up 4 bases, with 9 bases separating them. Germline-derived CDR1 and CDR2 are MNHEY and SVGAGI. CDR3 length equals 14 residues. The CDR3 loop is CASSYSSGSTEAFF. In DNA, the CDR3 is TGTGCCAGCAGTTACTCGTCCGGGAGCACTGAAGCTTTCTTT.

The chain uses TRBV2 and TRBJ2-5; TRBD1 is a possible D gene (5 bases). V was shortened by 8 bases and J by 4 bases, with 23 bases between the two germline ends. In germline, CDR1 is SNHLY, CDR2 FYNNEI. The CDR3 spans 16 residues. Written as DNA, the CDR3 is TGTGCCAGCCCCCTGCGGTCAGGGAAGGTCGGAGAGACCCAGTACTTC. Protein: CASPLRSGKVGETQYF.

This sequence joins TRBV18 and TRBJ2-7; 14 bases match TRBD2. After removal of 3 bases from V and 0 bases from J, the junction contained 7 bases not matched to a gene. This CDR3 comprises 18 residues. Germline V CDR1 and CDR2: KGHSH, LQKENI. In DNA form, the CDR3 reads TGTGCCAGCTCACCTCAGCTTGGGACTAGCGGGAGCTCCTACGAGCAGTACTTC. It yields the protein CASSPQLGTSGSSYEQYF. The variable domain in full, with the rest retrieved from reference TRBV18 and TRBJ2-7, is NAGVMQNPRHLVRRRGQEARLRCSPMKGHSHVYWYRQLPEEGLKFMVYLQKENIIDESGMPKERFSAEFPKEGPSILRIQQVVRGDSAAYFCASSPQLGTSGSSYEQYFGPGTRLTVT.

This clone was seen a few times. The genes are TRBV18 and TRBJ2-1; D is possibly TRBD1 (7 bases). V was clipped by 6 bases and J by 4 bases, with 16 bases between them. The CDR3 length is 15 residues. Germline lookup yields CDR1 KGHSH and CDR2 LQKENI. CDR3 residues: CASSRDSPQYNEQFF. The CDR3 DNA reads TGTGCCAGCTCGCGGGACAGCCCTCAATACAATGAGCAGTTCTTC. The variable domain in full, with the rest retrieved from reference TRBV18 and TRBJ2-1, is NAGVMQNPRHLVRRRGQEARLRCSPMKGHSHVYWYRQLPEEGLKFMVYLQKENIIDESGMPKERFSAEFPKEGPSILRIQQVVRGDSAAYFCASSRDSPQYNEQFFGPGTRLTVL.

The chain uses TRBV6-1 and TRBJ2-7; TRBD2 aligns across 13 bases. The germline gives CDR1 MNHNS, CDR2 SASEGT. This CDR3 comprises 19 residues. The junction had 17 bases not matched to a gene; V was cut back by 4 bases and J by 5 bases. The CDR3 nucleotides are TGTGCCAGCAGTGTCGGCAGGCAAGGGCTGGGACTAGCGGGGAACGAGCAGTACTTC. This gives the protein CASSVGRQGLGLAGNEQYF.

V usage is TRBV7-9 and J usage is TRBJ1-1; unclear D gene. The CDR3 is 14 residues long. Germline V lookup: CDR1 SEHNR, CDR2 FQNEAQ (reference sequence). V was cut by 0 bases and J by 10 bases, with 15 bases left in between. CDR3 in amino acids: CASSLASDFLRAFF. CDR3 nucleotides: TGTGCCAGCAGCTTAGCGAGCGACTTTCTACGAGCTTTCTTT. Based on the CDR3 plus reference TRBV7-9 and TRBJ1-1, the full variable domain is DTGVSQNPRHKITKRGQNVTFRCDPISEHNRLYWYRQTLGQGPEFLTYFQNEAQLEKSRLLSDRFSAERPKGSFSTLEIQRTEQGDSAMYLCASSLASDFLRAFFGQGTRLTVV.

This clone occurred once. V and J are TRBV2 and TRBJ1-1; no definite D call. V lost 3 bases and J 1 base, leaving 12 bases between the germline ends. The length of the CDR3 is 15 residues. Per the germline V gene, CDR1 is SNHLY and CDR2 is FYNNEI. The CDR3 reads CASSDLGTRNTEAFF. The CDR3 bases are TGTGCCAGCAGTGATTTGGGCACCCGGAACACTGAAGCTTTCTTT.

This sequence joins TRBV7-3 and TRBJ2-5; 10 bases are shared with TRBD2. The germline CDR1 and CDR2 sequences are SGHTA and FQGTGA. Losses at the gene ends were 3 bases for V and 4 bases for J; bases not matched to a gene: 8. This CDR3 is built from 16 residues. The CDR3 DNA follows: TGTGCCAGCAGCTTCAGAGCGGGAGGGCCCGTAGAGACCCAGTACTTC. This translates into CASSFRAGGPVETQYF.

This clone appeared a few times. J is TRBJ2-5 and V is TRBV19, with TRBD2 matching 11 bases. After removal of 10 bases from V and 1 base from J, the junction contained 5 bases not matched to a gene. Germline CDR1 is LNHDA and CDR2 is SQIVND (reference sequence). This CDR3 is 14 amino acids long. The CDR3 loop is CATSTSGTQETQYF. The CDR3 DNA sequence: TGTGCCACCTCGACTAGCGGGACCCAAGAGACCCAGTACTTC.

CDR3 DNA sequence: TGTGCCAGCTCTAGTCAGGGGGCGAGTACCTACGAGCAGTACTTC. Amino acid sequence: CASSSQGASTYEQYF. The chain is built from TRBV2 and TRBJ2-7, with 8 bases matching TRBD1. The V gene end was trimmed by 8 bases and the J gene end by 2 bases; junction bases not matched to a gene: 11. Germline values: CDR1 SNHLY, CDR2 FYNNEI. The CDR3 length is 15 residues.

The chain recombines TRBV9 with TRBJ2-7, with 12 nucleotides matching TRBD2. Trimming removed 4 bases from V and 3 bases from J; junction bases left unmatched: 5. The CDR3 sequence is 15 residues long. Germline V gene data show CDR1 as SGDLS and CDR2 as YYNGEE. The CDR3 bases are TGTGCCAGCAGCTTAGGACTAGCGGGATTCTACGAGCAGTACTTC. Protein product: CASSLGLAGFYEQYF.

The chain employs TRBV28 and TRBJ1-5; D might be TRBD1 (6 bases). The CDR3 contains 15 residues. Deletions cut 5 bases from V and 5 bases from J, with 16 bases between. Germline values: CDR1 MDHEN, CDR2 SYDVKM. CDR3 residues: CASSVQGRGDQPQHF. Here the CDR3 DNA reads TGTGCCAGCAGTGTACAGGGCCGGGGCGATCAGCCCCAGCATTTT.

The chain couples TRBV6-5 to TRBJ2-7; TRBD1 might be the D (6 bases). V was trimmed by 5 bases and J by 4 bases, leaving 15 bases between them. This CDR3 comprises 14 residues. The germline V gene encodes CDR1 MNHEY and CDR2 SVGAGI. This chain's CDR3 is CASSASGATYEQYF. The CDR3 DNA reads TGTGCCAGCAGTGCGTCAGGGGCGACTTACGAGCAGTACTTC.

About this clone itself: One junction end does not reproduce the germline sequence, and a read error may be involved. V is TRBV5-8 and J is TRBJ2-3, with a weak D call TRBD2 (5 bases). Germline V gene data show CDR1 as SGHTS and CDR2 as YDEGEE. CDR3 length: 13 residues. CDR3 DNA: TGTGCCAGCAGGTTGGAGAGGGCAGATACGCAGTATTTT. This translates into CASRLERADTQYF.

The chain recombines TRBV9 with TRBJ1-6; 8 bases align to TRBD1. Germline CDR1 is SGDLS and CDR2 is YYNGEE. J gave up 7 bases and V 3 bases, and 6 bases lay outside the gene matches. This CDR3 contains 15 residues. The CDR3 DNA reads as TGTGCCAGCAGCGAGCGGACAGGGAAAAATTCACCCCTCCACTTT. Its protein is CASSERTGKNSPLHF.

This clone was detected once. The chain links TRBV19 to TRBJ2-7, with TRBD2 matching 7 bases. Germline V gives CDR1 LNHDA, CDR2 SQIVND (reference sequence). The trim removed 6 bases at V and 0 bases at J, leaving 11 bases unmatched. The CDR3 is 16 amino acids. CDR3 sequence reads: CASSFSSGGSSYEQYF. As DNA, the CDR3 is TGTGCCAGTAGCTTTTCTAGCGGAGGAAGCTCCTACGAGCAGTACTTC.

Notes on this clone: One end of the junction is discordant with germline, which a read error may explain. The chain links TRBV7-9 to TRBJ1-1, with unresolved D. The CDR3 sequence is 11 residues long. Germline lookup yields CDR1 SEHNR and CDR2 FQNEAQ (reference sequence). The DNA for the CDR3 is TGTTCCAGCGTGGAGGGAGGGGAAGCTTTCTTT. Its protein product is CSSVEGGEAFF.

V and J are TRBV19 and TRBJ2-1; TRBD2 aligns across 9 bases. This CDR3 has 15 residues. Trimming removed 4 bases from V and 9 bases from J; junction bases left unmatched: 10. From germline, CDR1 is LNHDA and CDR2 SQIVND (reference sequence). CDR3 loop: CASSTLAGDFVEQFF. As DNA, the CDR3 is TGTGCCAGTAGTACCTTAGCGGGAGACTTTGTTGAGCAGTTCTTC.

J is TRBJ2-2 and V is TRBV27, with 10 bases that match TRBD2. The CDR3 spans 16 residues. V shed 1 base, J shed 6 bases, and the junction held 5 bases outside the gene matches. Germline V gene lookup returns CDR1 MNHEY and CDR2 SMNVEV (reference sequence). The chain's CDR3 is CASSLLASGSSGELFF. CDR3 bases: TGTGCCAGCAGTTTATTGGCTAGCGGGAGTTCCGGGGAGCTGTTTTTT.

The gene calls are TRBV14 and TRBJ2-7; the D gene is possibly TRBD1 (6 bases). The CDR3 length is 16 residues. V was trimmed by 1 base and J by 5 bases, leaving 18 bases between them. Germline lookup yields CDR1 SGHDN and CDR2 FVKESK. The CDR3 is CASSQGLTGFRDEQYF. The DNA of the CDR3 is TGTGCCAGCAGCCAAGGTCTAACAGGGTTTAGAGACGAGCAGTACTTC.

This rearrangement joins TRBV7-3 to TRBJ2-1; D is perhaps TRBD2 (6 bases). Trimming pared 6 bases from V and 0 bases from J, leaving 12 bases between. The CDR3 is 15 amino acids. Germline V gene data show CDR1 as SGHTA and CDR2 as FQGTGA. The CDR3 coding sequence is TGTGCCAGCAGTTCCGGGACTGGCTCCTACAATGAGCAGTTCTTC. This gives the protein CASSSGTGSYNEQFF.